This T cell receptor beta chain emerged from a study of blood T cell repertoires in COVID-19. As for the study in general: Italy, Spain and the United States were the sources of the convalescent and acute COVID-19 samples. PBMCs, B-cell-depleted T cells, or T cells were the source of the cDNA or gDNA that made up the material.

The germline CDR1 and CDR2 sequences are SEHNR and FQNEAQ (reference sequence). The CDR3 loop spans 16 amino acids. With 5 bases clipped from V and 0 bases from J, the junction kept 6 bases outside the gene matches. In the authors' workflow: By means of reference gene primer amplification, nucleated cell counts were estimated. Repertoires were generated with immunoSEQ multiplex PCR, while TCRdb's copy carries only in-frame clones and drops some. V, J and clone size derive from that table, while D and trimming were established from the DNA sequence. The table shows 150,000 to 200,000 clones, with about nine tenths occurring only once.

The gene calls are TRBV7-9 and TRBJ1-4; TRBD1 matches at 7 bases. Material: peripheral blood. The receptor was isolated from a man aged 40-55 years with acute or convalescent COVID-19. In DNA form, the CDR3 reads TGTGCCAGCAGCCCGGGACAGACTGCAACTAATGAAAAACTGTTTTTT. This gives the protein CASSPGQTATNEKLFF.